A single sample gave rise to the 27 T cell receptor beta chains below, sequenced in a study of T cell repertoires in cytomegalovirus infection. TCRdb reprocessed the reads with MiXCR, giving one entry per CDR3 protein. The sample carries 700,000 to 950,000 distinct CDR3 sequences, approximately 32% recorded once. For these receptors, no antigen is known. The sequences come from cultured CD8+ T cells from PBMCs, collected from culture after CMV antigen stimulation. These TCRs come from a human donor in good health (CMV status not recorded). Some clones in this sample may be carry-over from other donors' samples.

This clonotype was seen many times. The chain links TRBV27 to TRBJ2-5, with D unresolved. V lost 5 bases and J lost 2, with 15 bases in between. CDR3 length equals 15 residues. The germline V gene has CDR1 MNHEY and CDR2 SMNVEV (reference sequence). The CDR3 sequence is CASSPLLGRQETQYF. The CDR3 DNA reads TGTGCCAGCAGTCCACTTCTGGGCCGACAAGAGACCCAGTACTTC.

V and J are TRBV12-3 or TRBV12-4 and TRBJ1-5, with 12 bases matching TRBD1. The CDR3 consists of 13 residues. The V segment lost 10 bases and the J segment 7 bases; nucleotides outside the gene matches: 5. The CDR3 sequence is CATGQGARQPQHF. CDR3 nucleotide sequence: TGTGCCACGGGACAGGGGGCTAGACAGCCCCAGCATTTT.

This clonotype was picked up one time. The rearrangement uses TRBV6-2 or TRBV6-3 and TRBJ1-4; 7 positions agree with TRBD1. CDR1 MNHEY and CDR2 SVGEGT come from the germline V gene. After removal of 8 bases from V and 13 bases from J, the junction contained 16 bases not matched to a gene. CDR3 size: 14 residues. In nucleotides, the CDR3 is TGTGCCAGCTTAGACAGGGACTCACGTGTGCGACTGTTTTTT. As protein: CASLDRDSRVRLFF.

This rearrangement joins TRBV5-4 to TRBJ2-6; D call uncertain. The CDR3 extends over 16 amino acids. Germline loops: CDR1 SGHNT, CDR2 YYREEE (reference sequence). Trimming removed 0 bases from V and 0 bases from J, with 7 bases in between. CDR3 amino acids: CASSLELGSGANVLTF. The CDR3 nucleotides are TGTGCCAGCAGCTTGGAATTAGGCTCTGGGGCCAACGTCCTGACTTTC.

The rearrangement links TRBV7-9 to TRBJ2-1, with 7 bases matching TRBD1. The CDR3 covers 15 residues. Per germline, CDR1 SEHNR and CDR2 FQNEAQ (reference sequence). Unmatched junction bases numbered 11, after V lost 7 bases and J lost 5 bases. CDR3 sequence (DNA): TGTGCCAGCACCCCCCCGACAGGGAAAAACAATGAGCAGTTCTTC. Translating it yields CASTPPTGKNNEQFF.

V usage is TRBV4-1 and J usage is TRBJ2-7; D is unclear. CDR1 is MGHRA and CDR2 is YSYEKL in the germline V gene. This CDR3 has 14 residues. The CDR3 region is CASGQGPGSYEQYV. In nucleotides, the CDR3 is TGCGCCAGCGGCCAAGGGCCGGGCTCCTACGAGCAGTACGTC.

This clonotype has just a few counts. The chain couples TRBV4-1 to TRBJ1-2, with D tentatively TRBD1 (6 bases). The germline V and J ends were trimmed by 1 base and 6 bases, with 15 bases remaining between them. The CDR3 totals 15 residues. Germline V gives CDR1 MGHRA, CDR2 YSYEKL. The CDR3 sequence: CASSQGDQGRDGYTF. The CDR3 nucleotides are TGCGCCAGCAGCCAAGGAGACCAGGGGAGGGATGGCTACACCTTC.

The sample holds a few counts of this clonotype. The rearrangement uses TRBV4-1 and TRBJ2-5, with TRBD2 identical over 9 bases. Trimming at V came to 4 bases and at J to 0 bases, leaving 12 bases not matched to a gene. This CDR3 spans 18 amino acids. The germline V gene has CDR1 MGHRA and CDR2 YSYEKL. CDR3 loop: CASSPTRELAGNQETQYF. The CDR3 DNA reads TGCGCCAGCAGCCCCACACGGGAACTAGCGGGCAACCAAGAGACCCAGTACTTC.

The V and J genes are TRBV7-9 and TRBJ1-2, with a weak D call TRBD1 (6 bases). With 5 bases removed from V and 4 bases from J, the gap between germline ends came to 14 bases. The CDR3 is 14 residues long. CDR1 is SEHNR, CDR2 FQNEAQ, per germline (reference sequence). CDR3 nucleotide sequence: TGTGCCAGCAGCGCCTCAAGGGGGACCTATGGCTACACCTTC. The encoded protein is CASSASRGTYGYTF.

V usage is TRBV6-6 and J usage is TRBJ1-2; D gene ambiguous. Germline V gives CDR1 MNHNY, CDR2 SVGAGI (reference sequence). The CDR3 sequence is 14 residues long. Trimming took 2 bases from V and 0 from J, leaving 7 bases between them. CDR3 protein: CASSYRQSNYGYTF. In DNA, the CDR3 is TGTGCCAGCAGTTACCGCCAGTCTAACTATGGCTACACCTTC.

This clonotype showed up just a few times. CDR3 region: CATPRVAGADEQFF. DNA for the CDR3: TGTGCCACCCCGAGGGTAGCGGGGGCGGATGAGCAGTTCTTC. The V call is TRBV7-8, the J call TRBJ2-1, with 9 bases fitting TRBD2. Germline CDR1 reads SGHVS; CDR2 reads FQNEAQ. V lost 10 bases and J lost 8; bases outside the gene matches: 12. CDR3 length: 14 amino acids. Looking up the rest from reference TRBV7-8 and TRBJ2-1 gives the full variable domain: GAGVSQSPRYKVAKRGQDVALRCDPISGHVSLFWYQQALGQGPEFLTYFQNEAQLDKSGLPSDRFFAERPEGSVSTLKIQRTQQEDSAVYLCATPRVAGADEQFFGPGTRLTVL.

The chain is built from TRBV29-1 and TRBJ2-3; 8 nucleotides agree with TRBD2. Looked up from germline, CDR1 is SQVTM and CDR2 is ANQGSEA. The V segment lost 6 bases and the J segment 0 bases; nucleotides outside the gene matches: 2. The CDR3 extends over 13 amino acids. CDR3 in amino acids: CSVGLASTDTQYF. The CDR3 DNA is TGCAGCGTCGGACTAGCTAGCACAGATACGCAGTATTTT.

This clonotype was counted a few times. The chain combines TRBV6-5 with TRBJ1-2; D is unresolved. Trimming cost V 5 bases and J 4 bases, with 8 bases left between them. The CDR3 runs 12 residues. Germline values: CDR1 MNHEY, CDR2 SVGAGI. The DNA of the CDR3 is TGTGCCAGCAGTGATTACAGCTATGGCTACACCTTC. Protein sequence: CASSDYSYGYTF.

This rearrangement joins TRBV4-1 to TRBJ2-7; D may be TRBD1 (6 bases). CDR1 is MGHRA, CDR2 YSYEKL, per germline. Trimming took 3 bases from V and 2 from J, leaving 14 bases between them. The CDR3 runs to 15 residues. The CDR3 DNA is TGCGCCAGCAGCCAGAGACAGGAACCTACCTACGAGCAGTACTTC. Translation: CASSQRQEPTYEQYF.

This sequence joins TRBV6-8 and TRBJ1-5; 11 nucleotides line up with TRBD1. With 6 bases clipped from V and 5 bases from J, the junction kept 9 bases outside the gene matches. The germline gives CDR1 MNHGY, CDR2 SAAAGT. The CDR3 spans 16 residues. CDR3 protein: CASRSGQGAPDQPQHF. CDR3 nucleotides: TGTGCCAGCAGATCCGGACAGGGGGCGCCGGATCAGCCCCAGCATTTT.

In this sample, this clonotype turned up a few times. V usage is TRBV4-3 and J usage is TRBJ1-1, with 7 positions matching TRBD1. The CDR3 sequence is 19 residues long. Germline V gives CDR1 LGHNA, CDR2 YSLEER. V trimming: 2 bases; J trimming: 1 base; junction bases outside the gene matches: 16. The chain's CDR3 is CASSQRPPSTDRENTEAFF. The CDR3 DNA is TGCGCCAGCAGCCAACGCCCCCCATCGACTGACAGGGAGAACACTGAAGCTTTCTTT.

This clonotype came up a few times. The chain uses TRBV27 and TRBJ1-2, with TRBD1 identical over 9 bases. Trimming cost V 6 bases and J 3 bases; bases outside gene matches: 23. CDR1 and CDR2 from the germline V gene are MNHEY and SMNVEV (reference sequence). This CDR3 spans 20 amino acids. The CDR3 loop reads CASSLSPLIVQQGADYGYTF. The CDR3 DNA follows: TGTGCCAGCAGCCTCAGCCCCCTAATAGTCCAACAGGGGGCGGACTATGGCTACACCTTC.

The V call is TRBV28, the J call TRBJ1-2, with D maybe TRBD1 (6 bases). The CDR3 extends over 14 amino acids. Germline V CDR1 and CDR2: MDHEN, SYDVKM. V was shortened by 2 bases and J by 6 bases, with 13 bases between the two germline ends. The CDR3 protein is CASSLGGASNGYTF. Here the CDR3 DNA reads TGTGCCAGCAGTTTAGGGGGGGCAAGTAATGGCTACACCTTC.

Turning to this clonotype: At one end the junction does not follow the germline gene, possibly because of a read error. V gene TRBV28 combines with J gene TRBJ1-1; TRBD1 matches at 7 bases. Per germline, CDR1 MDHEN and CDR2 SYDVKM. The CDR3 loop spans 13 amino acids. The CDR3 DNA sequence: TGTGCCAACAGTTCCTGGGACAGTGGTAAAGCTTTCTTT. Protein product: CANSSWDSGKAFF.

The chain employs TRBV11-3 and TRBJ2-5; 12 nucleotides align to TRBD2. The CDR3 is 18 amino acids. V trimming: 4 bases; J trimming: 4 bases; junction bases outside the gene matches: 13. In germline, CDR1 is SGHNT, CDR2 YENEEA. The CDR3 sequence is CASSSPRTSGAERETQYF. CDR3 in DNA: TGTGCCAGCAGCTCCCCCCGGACTAGCGGGGCCGAGCGAGAGACCCAGTACTTC.

This clonotype showed up just a few times. The V and J genes are TRBV7-2 and TRBJ2-3; 10 nucleotides line up with TRBD1. CDR1 is SGHTA and CDR2 is FQGNSA in the germline V gene. V trimming: 4 bases; J trimming: 5 bases; junction bases outside the gene matches: 9. The CDR3 has 16 amino acids. The CDR3 DNA reads TGTGCCAGCAGCTCAACCGGGACAGGGGACATAGATACGCAGTATTTT. This translates into CASSSTGTGDIDTQYF. The full variable domain, rest sourced from reference TRBV7-2 and TRBJ2-3, is GAGVSQSPSNKVTEKGKDVELRCDPISGHTALYWYRQSLGQGLEFLIYFQGNSAPDKSGLPSDRFSAERTGGSVSTLTIQRTQQEDSAVYLCASSSTGTGDIDTQYFGPGTRLTVL.

Here the CDR3 DNA reads TGCGCCAGCAGCTTGATTGCGGGGCCAGGTGGCGAGCAGTACGTC. As protein: CASSLIAGPGGEQYV. The V call is TRBV5-1, the J call TRBJ2-7; possible D gene TRBD2, 6 bases. The germline gives CDR1 SGHRS, CDR2 YFSETQ. The CDR3 extends over 15 amino acids. The V end lost 1 base, the J end lost 6 bases, and 17 bases lay between the germline ends.

This chain connects TRBV9 to TRBJ1-3; tentatively, D is TRBD1 (6 bases). Germline lookup yields CDR1 SGDLS and CDR2 YYNGEE. Trimming left V 4 bases short and J 8 bases short, with 16 bases between. CDR3 size: 14 residues. The chain's CDR3 is CASSLGAGVDTIYF. Here the CDR3 DNA reads TGTGCCAGCAGCCTGGGGGCAGGGGTGGACACCATATATTTT.

The V and J genes are TRBV6-2 or TRBV6-3 and TRBJ1-5; D perhaps matches TRBD1 (5 bases). The CDR3 extends over 15 amino acids. V gave up 2 bases and J gave up 0 bases, with 8 bases separating them. Germline loops: CDR1 MNHEY, CDR2 SVGEGT. Written as DNA, the CDR3 is TGTGCCAGCAGTTACGCAGGGAATAGCAATCAGCCCCAGCATTTT. Amino acid sequence: CASSYAGNSNQPQHF.

For the CDR3, the DNA is TGTGCCAGCAGTGACGGGAACAATGAGCAGTTCTTC. Translated: CASSDGNNEQFF. The chain carries TRBV6-1 and TRBJ2-1; a possible D gene is TRBD2 (5 bases). CDR1 is MNHNS, CDR2 SASEGT, per germline. The length of the CDR3 is 12 residues. Trimming left V 3 bases short and J 5 bases short, with 5 bases between.

This clonotype has just a few counts. This rearrangement joins TRBV7-9 to TRBJ2-1, with TRBD2 identical over 7 bases. This CDR3 is 15 amino acids long. Germline assignment: CDR1 SEHNR and CDR2 FQNEAQ (reference sequence). After removal of 4 bases from V and 6 bases from J, the junction contained 9 bases not matched to a gene. CDR3 sequence: CASSSSAGVINEQFF. CDR3 in DNA: TGTGCCAGCAGCTCAAGCGCGGGGGTAATCAATGAGCAGTTCTTC. The full variable domain, completed using reference TRBV7-9 and TRBJ2-1, is DTGVSQNPRHKITKRGQNVTFRCDPISEHNRLYWYRQTLGQGPEFLTYFQNEAQLEKSRLLSDRFSAERPKGSFSTLEIQRTEQGDSAMYLCASSSSAGVINEQFFGPGTRLTVL.

Concerning this clonotype: A clone one base away is much larger, so this may be a read error. The chain links TRBV7-2 to TRBJ1-4; TRBD1 matches at 9 bases. Germline CDR1 reads SGHTA; CDR2 reads FQGNSA. This CDR3 is built from 14 residues. The CDR3 nucleotides are TGTGCCAACAGCCCCTGGACAGGGGATAACGAACTGTTTTTT. Translation gives CANSPWTGDNELFF.